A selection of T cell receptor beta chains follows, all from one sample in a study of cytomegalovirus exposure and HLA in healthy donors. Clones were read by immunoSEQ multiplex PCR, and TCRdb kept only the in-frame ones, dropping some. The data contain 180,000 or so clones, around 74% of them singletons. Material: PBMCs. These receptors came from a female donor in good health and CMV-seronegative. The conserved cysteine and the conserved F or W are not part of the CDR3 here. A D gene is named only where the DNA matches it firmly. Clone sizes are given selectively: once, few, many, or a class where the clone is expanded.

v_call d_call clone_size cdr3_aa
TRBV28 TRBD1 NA ASSSTLTGDYGYT
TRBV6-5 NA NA ASNAGAQNTGELF
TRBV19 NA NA ASSMPQDRQPQH
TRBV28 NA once ASSLERDNGQETQY
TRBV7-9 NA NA ASSGVQGMEYT
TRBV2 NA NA ASSERGGGAAANTEAF
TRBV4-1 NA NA ASSQLGAYEQY
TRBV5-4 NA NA ASSLVGGAGEQF
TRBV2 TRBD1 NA ASKEQGARSHAEAF
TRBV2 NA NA ASSSGGRGQGYT
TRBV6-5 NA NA ASSIRRDTYEQY
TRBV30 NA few AWRERGGYEQY
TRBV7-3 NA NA ASSLYPDRMNTEAF
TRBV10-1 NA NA ASSESNVYSSSGNTIY
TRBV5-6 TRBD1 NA ASSPRTGRGEKLF
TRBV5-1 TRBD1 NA ASSSLPLDRAAAEQY
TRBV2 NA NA ASSELGQTYNEQF
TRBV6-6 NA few ASTPLDLGGNTIY
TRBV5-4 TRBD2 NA ASSLGGGTYEQY
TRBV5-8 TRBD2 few ASSLGEGSYEQY
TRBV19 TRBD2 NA ASSIGGLAGNTGELF
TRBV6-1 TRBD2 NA ASSTSGSGTQY
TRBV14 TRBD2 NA ASSQPIPLAGAGPNEQF
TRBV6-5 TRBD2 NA ASTRAGTSDYEQY
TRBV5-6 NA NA ASSLGFLESTEAF
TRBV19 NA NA ASSIDLEGAGANVLT
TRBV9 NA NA ASSVGTLTNTGELF
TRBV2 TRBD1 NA ASRTGLVSNQPQH
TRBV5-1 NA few ASSLRGGTEAF
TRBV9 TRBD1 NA ASSATGNSPLH
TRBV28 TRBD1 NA ASSQQTGANTGELF
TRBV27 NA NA ASSRNRVFYT
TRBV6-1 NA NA ASSPAAIRNTEAF
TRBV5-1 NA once ASSRNRAGDTDTQY
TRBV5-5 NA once ASSLYGSNYGYT
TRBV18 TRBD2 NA ASSPSGGPNTGELF
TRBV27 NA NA ASQGSPYEQY
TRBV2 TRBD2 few ASSLLAGAPLS
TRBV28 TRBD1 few ASSLPGQGDYSNQPQH
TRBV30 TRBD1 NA AWSWGQGGEKLF
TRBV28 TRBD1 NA ASSLPGQVNTGELF
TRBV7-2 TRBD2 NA ASSLYTGGQETQY
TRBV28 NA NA ASSLRSGKNTEAF
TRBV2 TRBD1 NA ASSVPGGLGYSPLH
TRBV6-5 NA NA ASSAMTGNTEAF
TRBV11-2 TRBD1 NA ASSRPGQGLNEQF
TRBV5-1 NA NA ASSLDTGTGNTIY
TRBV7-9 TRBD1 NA SSSLTGDEQY
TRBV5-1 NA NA ASSLVPGSVETQY
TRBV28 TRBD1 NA ASSLYPPRTGNYGYT
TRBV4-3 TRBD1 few ASSQTGAERTDTQY
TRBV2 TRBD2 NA ASKRDLLETQY
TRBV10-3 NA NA AISGGGFPEAF
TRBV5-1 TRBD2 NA ASSLRTSGFPYEQY